What follows are 4 T cell receptor beta chains derived from one specimen sequenced in a study of cytomegalovirus exposure and HLA in healthy donors. Method: immunoSEQ multiplex PCR; TCRdb's copy keeps in-frame clones and lacks some. The sample holds about 360,000 clones, more than 80% seen once. The sequencing input was PBMCs. The origin of the receptors is a young woman in good health and CMV-seronegative.

The V and J genes are TRBV29-1 and TRBJ2-1; no firm D call. CDR3 size: 11 residues. The V end was cut by 2 bases, the J end by 8 bases, with 7 bases between. Germline V lookup: CDR1 SQVTM, CDR2 ANQGSEA. The DNA of the CDR3 is TGCAGCGTTGAATCTGTATATGAGCAGTTCTTC. It specifies CSVESVYEQFF.

The rearrangement joins TRBV10-2 to TRBJ1-1; D unresolved. Trimming cost V 0 bases and J 1 base, with 6 bases left between them. The CDR3 consists of 14 residues. CDR1 and CDR2 (germline): WSHSY, SAAADI. CDR3 nucleotide sequence: TGCGCCAGCAGTGAGTCCCGGGGGAACACTGAAGCTTTCTTT. This translates into CASSESRGNTEAFF.

This chain uses TRBV30 with TRBJ2-7, with D tentatively TRBD2 (6 bases). V dropped 3 bases and J dropped 4 bases, with 16 bases sitting between them. The CDR3 runs 14 residues. CDR1 and CDR2 from the germline V gene are GTSNPN and SVGIG (reference sequence). In nucleotides, the CDR3 is TGTGCCTGGAGCTTTGGAGGGGCAGGGTACGAGCAGTACTTC. It encodes CAWSFGGAGYEQYF.

This chain's CDR3 is CTSSQDRLQTYNEQFF. The CDR3 bases are TGCACCAGCAGCCAAGATCGGTTACAGACCTACAATGAGCAGTTCTTC. The chain joins TRBV1 to TRBJ2-1; the DNA was not used to check the table's D call, TRBD1. TRBV1 is classified as a pseudogene. CDR3 length: 16 residues.